Below are 28 T cell receptor beta chains sequenced from a single sample in a study of CD8+ T cells in alopecia areata. Extraction of RNA preceded its reverse transcription into cDNA, which served as the sequencing template. Libraries were prepared by immunoSEQ multiplex PCR; TCRdb keeps only in-frame clonotypes and omits some of them. The sample consists of about 140,000 clones, approximately 85% of them appearing once. Indicated treatment: oral pan-JAK inhibitor, 5-10 mg twice daily. The source material was CD8+ T cells sorted from blood, sampled at week 4, from a patient treated with tofacitinib. All receptors come from a human donor with alopecia areata.

This clone was seen just once. V usage is TRBV7-9 and J usage is TRBJ2-2, with a tentative D call TRBD1 (6 bases). V gave up 5 bases and J gave up 5 bases, with 12 bases separating them. The CDR3 spans 14 residues. The germline CDR1 and CDR2 sequences are SEHNR and FQNEAQ (reference sequence). CDR3 residues: CASSTTQGTGELFF. CDR3 coding DNA: TGTGCCAGCAGCACAACTCAGGGGACCGGGGAGCTGTTTTTT.

This clone was found once. The chain joins TRBV7-2 to TRBJ1-2; D remains unclear. V was shortened by 2 bases and J by 4 bases, with 17 bases between the two germline ends. This CDR3 is built from 16 residues. Germline V CDR1 and CDR2: SGHTA, FQGNSA. Here the CDR3 DNA reads TGTGCCAGCAGCTTAACACCCCTTGGGGTGGCCTATGGCTACACCTTC. This sequence encodes CASSLTPLGVAYGYTF.

V gene TRBV7-9 combines with J gene TRBJ2-1; D may be TRBD2 (5 bases). Trimming took off 2 bases at V and 8 bases at J, with 7 bases between the two ends. CDR3 length: 12 residues. Germline V gives CDR1 SEHNR, CDR2 FQNEAQ (reference sequence). CDR3 sequence (DNA): TGTGCCAGCAGCTTATTCGGGGATGAGCAGTTCTTC. Translating gives CASSLFGDEQFF.

This clone was seen only a few times. The chain couples TRBV5-6 to TRBJ2-3; the D is unclear. V was pared by 0 bases and J by 5 bases, with 13 bases between. CDR3 length equals 15 residues. Looked up from germline, CDR1 is SGHDT and CDR2 is YYEEEE. The CDR3 loop reads CASSLDTTREDTQYF. As DNA, the CDR3 is TGTGCCAGCAGCTTGGACACGACCCGTGAAGATACGCAGTATTTT.

This clone appeared once. For the CDR3, the DNA is TGTGCCAGCACCAGGACAGGGCGGACCGGGGAGCTGTTTTTT. It is translated as CASTRTGRTGELFF. The rearrangement joins TRBV2 to TRBJ2-2, with 8 bases identical to TRBD1. Germline lookup yields CDR1 SNHLY and CDR2 FYNNEI. The V gene end was trimmed by 7 bases and the J gene end by 5 bases; junction bases not matched to a gene: 6. This CDR3 is built from 14 residues.

The genes are TRBV29-1 and TRBJ2-7, with 8 positions matching TRBD1. This CDR3 is 12 amino acids long. The germline V gene encodes CDR1 SQVTM and CDR2 ANQGSEA. V was clipped by 7 bases and J by 7 bases; unmatched bases: 9. This CDR3 is CSAGQDVREQYF. For the CDR3, the DNA is TGCAGCGCGGGACAGGATGTACGGGAGCAGTACTTC.

Worth noting for this clone: The sample has other DNA sequences that encode this CDR3 too. V usage is TRBV6-5 and J usage is TRBJ2-5; TRBD2 aligns across 7 bases. Germline-derived CDR1 and CDR2 are MNHEY and SVGAGI. Trimming cost V 0 bases and J 2 bases; bases outside gene matches: 0. The CDR3 totals 14 residues. CDR3: CASSYSGGQETQYF. The CDR3 bases are TGTGCCAGCAGTTACTCGGGGGGGCAAGAGACCCAGTACTTC.

CDR3 DNA sequence: TGTGCCCCCTTGGGGGTGATCTCCTACGAGCAGTACTTC. This encodes CAPLGVISYEQYF. V and J are TRBV15 and TRBJ2-7; D tentatively fits TRBD1 or TRBD2 (5 bases each). Germline CDR1 and CDR2: LNHNV and YYDKDF (reference sequence). V shed 11 bases and J shed 0 bases, with 14 bases lying between them. The CDR3 has 13 amino acids.

The V gene is TRBV4-1, the J gene TRBJ2-7; the D call may be TRBD1 or TRBD2 (6 bases each). The V end was cut by 3 bases, the J end by 2 bases, with 14 bases between. The CDR3 is 15 amino acids. Per the germline V gene, CDR1 is MGHRA and CDR2 is YSYEKL. The CDR3 coding sequence is TGCGCCAGCAGCCACCTCGGTGGGGGGCCCTACGAGCAGTACTTC. This codes for CASSHLGGGPYEQYF.

This clone appeared a few times. The chain joins TRBV27 to TRBJ2-1; D gene uncertain. V lost 0 bases and J lost 10, with 10 bases in between. This CDR3 has 13 residues. Per the germline V gene, CDR1 is MNHEY and CDR2 is SMNVEV (reference sequence). CDR3 region: CASSLSPSREQFF. Written as DNA, the CDR3 is TGTGCCAGCAGTTTATCACCTTCAAGGGAGCAGTTCTTC.

The V call is TRBV30, the J call TRBJ2-1; no clear D gene. V shed 4 bases and J shed 6 bases, with 13 bases lying between them. Germline CDR1 and CDR2: GTSNPN and SVGIG (reference sequence). The CDR3 is 13 residues long. CDR3 loop: CAWTHGDGNEQFF. For the CDR3, the DNA is TGTGCCTGGACCCACGGAGATGGCAATGAGCAGTTCTTC. The entire variable domain, with the rest obtained from reference TRBV30 and TRBJ2-1, is as follows: SQTIHQWPATLVQPVGSPLSLECTVEGTSNPNLYWYRQAAGRGLQLLFYSVGIGQISSEVPQNLSASRPQDRQFILSSKKLLLSDSGFYLCAWTHGDGNEQFFGPGTRLTVL.

The gene calls are TRBV29-1 and TRBJ2-1; the D is unclear. The CDR3 is 13 residues long. V shed 1 base and J shed 8 bases, with 12 bases lying between them. Germline CDR1 is SQVTM and CDR2 is ANQGSEA. DNA of the CDR3: TGCAGCGTTGAAGGTAACCTTCCATATGAGCAGTTCTTC. As protein: CSVEGNLPYEQFF.

The rearrangement links TRBV2 to TRBJ2-7, with 11 bases aligning to TRBD2. The CDR3 contains 16 residues. Germline CDR1 SNHLY, CDR2 FYNNEI. The ends lost 9 bases at V and 5 bases at J; junction bases unmatched: 15. CDR3 nucleotides: TGTGCCAGTTCGGTCAGGGCAACTAGCGGGGGCCACGAGCAGTACTTC. It translates to CASSVRATSGGHEQYF. Together with reference TRBV2 and TRBJ2-7, the CDR3 gives the full variable domain: EPEVTQTPSHQVTQMGQEVILRCVPISNHLYFYWYRQILGQKVEFLVSFYNNEISEKSEIFDDQFSVERPDGSNFTLKIRSTKLEDSAMYFCASSVRATSGGHEQYFGPGTRLTVT.

The chain is built from TRBV7-9 and TRBJ2-7; TRBD1 matches at 7 bases. Germline V gene sequence: CDR1 SEHNR, CDR2 FQNEAQ (reference sequence). The CDR3 loop spans 16 amino acids. V trimming: 3 bases; J trimming: 1 base; junction bases outside the gene matches: 9. The chain's CDR3 is CASSFSSRQGSYEQYF. The CDR3 nucleotides read TGTGCCAGCAGCTTTTCCTCACGACAGGGATCCTACGAGCAGTACTTC.

In this sample, this clone turned up a few times. The chain uses TRBV4-2 and TRBJ2-1; D is uncertain. Germline lookup yields CDR1 LGHNA and CDR2 YNFKEQ. V lost 0 bases and J lost 0, with 6 bases in between. The CDR3 loop spans 15 amino acids. The CDR3 DNA reads as TGTGCCAGCAGCCAAGAGTCCCCCTCCTACAATGAGCAGTTCTTC. It translates to CASSQESPSYNEQFF.

Details on this clone: Other DNA sequences in the same sample also yield this CDR3. The V gene is TRBV6-4, the J gene TRBJ2-3; 11 nucleotides line up with TRBD2. This CDR3 has 15 residues. V trimming: 5 bases; J trimming: 2 bases; junction bases outside the gene matches: 3. Germline V CDR1 and CDR2: MRHNA, SNTAGT. The CDR3 region has the DNA TGTGCCAGCAGTCTAGCGGGGGGCTCCACAGATACGCAGTATTTT. Protein: CASSLAGGSTDTQYF.

The V and J genes are TRBV29-1 and TRBJ1-1; no clear D gene. The CDR3 has 11 residues. V shed 5 bases and J shed 3 bases, with 7 bases lying between them. Germline assignment: CDR1 SQVTM and CDR2 ANQGSEA. This chain's CDR3 is CSVIRDTEAFF. The CDR3 nucleotides are TGCAGCGTTATAAGGGACACTGAAGCTTTCTTT. Drawing the rest from reference TRBV29-1 and TRBJ1-1, the complete variable domain is SAVISQKPSRDICQRGTSLTIQCQVDSQVTMMFWYRQQPGQSLTLIATANQGSEATYESGFVIDKFPISRPNLTFSTLTVSNMSPEDSSIYLCSVIRDTEAFFGQGTRLTVV.

This chain links TRBV4-1 with TRBJ2-3; D remains ambiguous. V lost 1 base and J lost 6, with 8 bases in between. CDR3 length: 13 residues. The germline V gene has CDR1 MGHRA and CDR2 YSYEKL. CDR3 sequence (DNA): TGCGCCAGCAGCCAAGGTAGATTGGATACGCAGTATTTT. This gives the protein CASSQGRLDTQYF.

This clone was seen only once. This rearrangement joins TRBV4-1 to TRBJ1-1; TRBD1 aligns across 9 bases. The V segment lost 3 bases and the J segment 6 bases; nucleotides outside the gene matches: 5. The germline V gene encodes CDR1 MGHRA and CDR2 YSYEKL. CDR3 length equals 14 residues. The CDR3 nucleotides are TGCGCCAGCAGCCACGGACAGGGGTCCCCTGAAGCTTTCTTT. This gives the protein CASSHGQGSPEAFF.

The chain is built from TRBV13 and TRBJ2-3; weak D call: TRBD2 (7 bases). Trimming removed 4 bases at V and 2 bases at J, with 16 bases between. In germline, CDR1 is PRHDT, CDR2 FYEKMQ (reference sequence). The length of the CDR3 is 16 residues. CDR3 residues: CASSYRGGRATDTQYF. The CDR3 coding sequence is TGTGCCAGCAGCTATCGCGGGGGCCGCGCCACAGATACGCAGTATTTT.

J is TRBJ2-7 and V is TRBV7-8, with D possibly being TRBD2 (5 bases). Germline-derived CDR1 and CDR2 are SGHVS and FQNEAQ. The CDR3 length is 13 residues. V was clipped by 5 bases and J by 7 bases, with 15 bases between them. The CDR3 DNA is TGTGCCAGCAGCCCGGGGAGTCCATGGGAGCAGTACTTC. Protein product: CASSPGSPWEQYF.

The chain carries TRBV4-3 and TRBJ2-3, with 7 bases fitting TRBD2. Germline V CDR1 and CDR2: LGHNA, YSLEER. The length of the CDR3 is 16 residues. The V gene end was trimmed by 0 bases and the J gene end by 3 bases; junction bases not matched to a gene: 6. CDR3 residues: CASSQDSGSATDTQYF. The CDR3 bases are TGCGCCAGCAGCCAAGATAGCGGGTCCGCGACAGATACGCAGTATTTT.

The CDR3 region has the DNA TGTGCCAGCAGCATAGGGACAGGGAGCGATGGCTACACCTTC. Translation gives CASSIGTGSDGYTF. The chain carries TRBV5-5 and TRBJ1-2; 9 bases agree with TRBD1. Trimming at V came to 4 bases and at J to 6 bases, leaving 7 bases not matched to a gene. This CDR3 spans 14 amino acids. Looked up from germline, CDR1 is SGHKS and CDR2 is YYEKEE (reference sequence).

V gene TRBV7-2 combines with J gene TRBJ2-1; D may be TRBD1 (5 bases). Germline values: CDR1 SGHTA, CDR2 FQGNSA. This CDR3 comprises 16 residues. The V gene lost 0 bases and the J gene lost 0 bases, with 9 bases spanning the gap. The CDR3 loop is CASSLAGPSSYNEQFF. DNA for the CDR3: TGTGCCAGCAGCTTAGCGGGGCCGAGCTCCTACAATGAGCAGTTCTTC.

This rearrangement joins TRBV4-3 to TRBJ2-3; D is undetermined. In germline, CDR1 is LGHNA, CDR2 YSLEER. The V and J ends lost 1 base and 2 bases respectively, with 4 bases between them. The CDR3 covers 13 residues. The CDR3 region is CASSQGITDTQYF. The CDR3 coding sequence is TGCGCCAGCAGCCAAGGAATCACAGATACGCAGTATTTT.

This clone was picked up a small number of times. The V gene is TRBV4-3, the J gene TRBJ1-4; D is perhaps TRBD1 (5 bases). Trimming removed 0 bases at V and 5 bases at J, with 16 bases between. The germline V gene has CDR1 LGHNA and CDR2 YSLEER. The CDR3 is 17 amino acids. DNA of the CDR3: TGCGCCAGCAGCCAAGATAGGTCCGGGACCCTGAATGAAAAACTGTTTTTT. Translation gives CASSQDRSGTLNEKLFF.

The chain combines TRBV5-4 with TRBJ2-1; 13 positions agree with TRBD2. Germline V gene lookup returns CDR1 SGHNT and CDR2 YYREEE (reference sequence). Losses at the gene ends were 6 bases for V and 4 bases for J; bases not matched to a gene: 13. There are 18 residues in the CDR3. CDR3 amino acids: CASTRTSGGAFGYNEQFF. CDR3 DNA sequence: TGTGCCAGCACCCGGACTAGCGGGGGTGCGTTTGGTTACAATGAGCAGTTCTTC.

This clone was counted only a few times. This chain joins TRBV30 and TRBJ1-1; D is uncertain. Germline V CDR1 and CDR2: GTSNPN, SVGIG (reference sequence). With 2 bases removed from V and 6 bases from J, the gap between germline ends came to 10 bases. The CDR3 contains 12 residues. The CDR3 DNA sequence: TGTGCCTGGAGTAAAGTTATGCCTGAAGCTTTCTTT. This encodes CAWSKVMPEAFF.